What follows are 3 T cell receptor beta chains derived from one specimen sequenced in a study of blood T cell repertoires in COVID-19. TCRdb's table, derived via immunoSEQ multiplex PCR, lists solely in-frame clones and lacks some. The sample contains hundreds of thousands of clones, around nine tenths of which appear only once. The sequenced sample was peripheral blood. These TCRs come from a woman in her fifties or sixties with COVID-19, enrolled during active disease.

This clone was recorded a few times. This chain's CDR3 is CASSYSASMNTEAFF. CDR3 nucleotide sequence: TGTGCCAGCAGTTACTCGGCCTCAATGAACACTGAAGCTTTCTTT. The chain has TRBV6-5 and TRBJ1-1; no clear D gene. CDR3 length: 15 amino acids. Germline CDR1 and CDR2: MNHEY and SVGAGI. The V end was cut by 0 bases, the J end by 0 bases, with 8 bases between.

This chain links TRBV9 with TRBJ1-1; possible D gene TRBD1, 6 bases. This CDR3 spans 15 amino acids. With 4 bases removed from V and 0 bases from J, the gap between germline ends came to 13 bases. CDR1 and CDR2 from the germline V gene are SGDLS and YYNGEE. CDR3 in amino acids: CASSPRTVMNTEAFF. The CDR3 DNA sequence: TGTGCCAGCAGCCCCCGGACAGTTATGAACACTGAAGCTTTCTTT.

This chain's CDR3 is CASSQEWRTSPYEQYF. In DNA, the CDR3 is TGCGCCAGCAGCCAAGAATGGCGGACTAGCCCCTACGAGCAGTACTTC. The chain couples TRBV4-1 to TRBJ2-7, with 8 positions matching TRBD2. The V gene end was trimmed by 0 bases and the J gene end by 2 bases; junction bases not matched to a gene: 6. The CDR3 is 16 residues long. The germline CDR1 and CDR2 sequences are MGHRA and YSYEKL.